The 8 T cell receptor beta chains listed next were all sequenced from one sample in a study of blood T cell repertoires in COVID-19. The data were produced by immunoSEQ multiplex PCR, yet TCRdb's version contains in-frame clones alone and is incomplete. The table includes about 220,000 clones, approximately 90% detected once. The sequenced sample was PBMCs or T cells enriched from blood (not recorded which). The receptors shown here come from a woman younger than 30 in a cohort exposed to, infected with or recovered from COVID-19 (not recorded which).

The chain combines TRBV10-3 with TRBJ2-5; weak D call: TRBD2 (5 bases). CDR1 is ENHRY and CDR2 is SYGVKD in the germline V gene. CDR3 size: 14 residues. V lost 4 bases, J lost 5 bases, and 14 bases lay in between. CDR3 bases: TGTGCCATCAGTGCCGGGTCGGGCGGGGAGACCCAGTACTTC. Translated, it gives CAISAGSGGETQYF.

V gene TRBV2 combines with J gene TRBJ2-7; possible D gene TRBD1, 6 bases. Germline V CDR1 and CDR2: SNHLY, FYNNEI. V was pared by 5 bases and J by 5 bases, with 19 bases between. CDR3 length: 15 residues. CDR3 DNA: TGTGCCAGCAGTCTCAGGGGTACCACACGGAACGAGCAGTACTTC. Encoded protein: CASSLRGTTRNEQYF.

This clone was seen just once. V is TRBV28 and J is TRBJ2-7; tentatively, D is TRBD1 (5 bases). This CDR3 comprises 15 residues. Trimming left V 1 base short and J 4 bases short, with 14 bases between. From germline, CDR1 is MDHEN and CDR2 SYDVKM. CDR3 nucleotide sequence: TGTGCCAGCAGTTTATTTCAGGGTAAACGGTACGAGCAGTACTTC. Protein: CASSLFQGKRYEQYF.

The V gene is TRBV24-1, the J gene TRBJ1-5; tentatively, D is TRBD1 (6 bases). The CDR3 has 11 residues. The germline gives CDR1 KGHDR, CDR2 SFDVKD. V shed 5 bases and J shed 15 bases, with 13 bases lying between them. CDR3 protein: CATSGGGRRHF. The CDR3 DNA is TGTGCCACCAGTGGAGGGGGTCGCCGGCATTTT.

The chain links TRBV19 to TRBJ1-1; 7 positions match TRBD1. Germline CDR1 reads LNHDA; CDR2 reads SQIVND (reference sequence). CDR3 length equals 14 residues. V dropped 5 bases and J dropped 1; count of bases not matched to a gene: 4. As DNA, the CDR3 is TGTGCCAGTAGTTTCGGGACAGCGAACACTGAAGCTTTCTTT. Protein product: CASSFGTANTEAFF.

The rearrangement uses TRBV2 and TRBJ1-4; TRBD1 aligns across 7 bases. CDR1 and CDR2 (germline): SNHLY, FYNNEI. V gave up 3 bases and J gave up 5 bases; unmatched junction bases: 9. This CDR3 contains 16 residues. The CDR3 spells CASSDRRGRTNEKLFF. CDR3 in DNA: TGTGCCAGCAGTGACAGAAGGGGGCGCACAAATGAAAAACTGTTTTTT.

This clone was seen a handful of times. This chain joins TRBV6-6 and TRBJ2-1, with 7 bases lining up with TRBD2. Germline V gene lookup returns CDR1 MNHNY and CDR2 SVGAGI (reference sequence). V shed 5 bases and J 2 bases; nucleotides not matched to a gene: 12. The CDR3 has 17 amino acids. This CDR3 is CASSPQGRGGPYNEQFF. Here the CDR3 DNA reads TGTGCCAGCAGTCCCCAAGGCCGCGGGGGTCCCTACAATGAGCAGTTCTTC.

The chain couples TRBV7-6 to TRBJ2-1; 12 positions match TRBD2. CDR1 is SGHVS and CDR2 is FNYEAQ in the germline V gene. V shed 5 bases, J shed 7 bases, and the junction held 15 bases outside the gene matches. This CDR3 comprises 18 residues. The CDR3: CASSAQPMTSGRVNEQFF. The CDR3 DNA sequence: TGTGCCAGCAGCGCTCAACCGATGACTAGCGGGAGAGTGAATGAGCAGTTCTTC.